This entry lists 9 T cell receptor beta chains sequenced from one sample in a study of regulatory T cells in long-lasting Graves disease. Time point of the sample: newly diagnosed GD, antithyroid drugs for less than 3 months. Following extraction of RNA from PBMCs, that RNA was used to make the TCR library. Both iRepertoire HTBI primers and Arm-PCR of CDR3 regions were used to build the TCR beta libraries. TCRdb called the multiplex PCR reads again in MiXCR, with one record for every CDR3 protein. The table includes about 520,000 distinct CDR3 sequences, around 13% detected once. These same data were also listed under a study on T cells in Graves' hyperthyroidism and ophthalmopathy.

The starting material was peripheral blood mononuclear cells (PBMCs), obtained at new diagnosis, from a patient treated with antithyroid drugs. These receptors all come from a woman in her twenties or thirties with Graves disease.

With respect to this clonotype: This probably arose from a read error, given a far larger clone one base away. This chain joins TRBV7-9 and TRBJ2-3; D may be TRBD2 (5 bases). The CDR3 runs 15 residues. V lost 5 bases, J lost 7 bases, and 19 bases lay in between. Germline-derived CDR1 and CDR2 are SEHNR and FQNEAQ (reference sequence). CDR3 bases: TGTGCCAGCAGCCGGGCCGGGGTAGCGTGGAATACGCAGTATTTT. Translated: CASSRAGVAWNTQYF.

In this sample, this clonotype turned up many times. The chain links TRBV7-8 to TRBJ1-5; D is uncertain. This CDR3 has 16 residues. Per germline, CDR1 SGHVS and CDR2 FQNEAQ. Trimming cost V 5 bases and J 0 bases, with 14 bases left between them. In DNA form, the CDR3 reads TGTGCCAGCAGCCATCAAAAACAGTATAGCAATCAGCCCCAGCATTTT. Residues: CASSHQKQYSNQPQHF.

There are many counts of this clonotype. The chain joins TRBV3-1 to TRBJ2-1; 7 positions agree with TRBD2. CDR3 size: 16 residues. Germline values: CDR1 LGHDT, CDR2 YNNKEL (reference sequence). The trim removed 1 base at V and 3 bases at J, leaving 6 bases unmatched. The CDR3: CASSQGSGTLYNEQFF. In DNA form, the CDR3 reads TGTGCCAGCAGCCAAGGGAGCGGGACCCTCTACAATGAGCAGTTCTTC.

This clonotype has a count of ten or more. This rearrangement joins TRBV7-9 to TRBJ2-1; TRBD2 aligns across 8 bases. The CDR3 sequence is 15 residues long. V shed 4 bases, J shed 4 bases, and the junction held 6 bases outside the gene matches. From germline, CDR1 is SEHNR and CDR2 FQNEAQ (reference sequence). For the CDR3, the DNA is TGTGCCAGCAGCTGGGCGGGACTAGATTACAATGAGCAGTTCTTC. Its translation: CASSWAGLDYNEQFF.

The CDR3 coding sequence is TGTGCCAGCAGCTCCACCTGGGAGGGCTACACCTTC. As protein: CASSSTWEGYTF. This chain links TRBV5-4 with TRBJ1-2; D gene uncertain. CDR3 length: 12 amino acids. V was trimmed by 3 bases and J by 8 bases, leaving 11 bases between them. Germline CDR1 and CDR2: SGHNT and YYREEE (reference sequence).

This clonotype was detected many times. The chain has TRBV20-1 and TRBJ2-7; D possibly uses TRBD1 or TRBD2 (5 bases each). The CDR3 spans 15 residues. Germline V CDR1 and CDR2: DFQATT, SNEGSKA (reference sequence). Trimming took 5 bases from V and 2 from J, leaving 19 bases between them. The CDR3 protein is CSAGTLKVSAYEQYF. The DNA of the CDR3 is TGCAGTGCTGGGACCTTAAAGGTCTCCGCCTACGAGCAGTACTTC.

This clonotype was seen ten or more times. The rearrangement links TRBV6-5 to TRBJ1-2, with no clear D. The CDR3 sequence is 14 residues long. CDR1 is MNHEY, CDR2 SVGAGI, per germline. Trimming removed 2 bases from V and 4 bases from J, with 11 bases in between. The CDR3 bases are TGTGCCAGCAGTTACGAGAGGGCCCCCTATGGCTACACCTTC. Its protein product is CASSYERAPYGYTF.

A few counts support this clonotype. The genes are TRBV6-2 or TRBV6-3 and TRBJ1-2; a weak D match, TRBD1 (6 bases). CDR1 is MNHEY, CDR2 SVGEGT, per germline. The germline V and J ends were trimmed by 5 bases and 3 bases, with 13 bases remaining between them. The CDR3 extends over 14 amino acids. For the CDR3, the DNA is TGTGCCAGCAGTGAACTGACAGGAGACTATGGCTACACCTTC. This gives the protein CASSELTGDYGYTF.

This clonotype has only a few counts. Here the CDR3 reads CATNRGPLGEQFF. The CDR3 nucleotides read TGTGCCACCAATAGGGGACCGTTGGGTGAGCAGTTCTTC. The chain joins TRBV24-1 to TRBJ2-1; TRBD1 or TRBD2 may be the D gene (5 bases each). Germline assignment: CDR1 KGHDR and CDR2 SFDVKD. V lost 8 bases, J lost 9 bases, and 16 bases lay in between. The CDR3 has 13 amino acids.